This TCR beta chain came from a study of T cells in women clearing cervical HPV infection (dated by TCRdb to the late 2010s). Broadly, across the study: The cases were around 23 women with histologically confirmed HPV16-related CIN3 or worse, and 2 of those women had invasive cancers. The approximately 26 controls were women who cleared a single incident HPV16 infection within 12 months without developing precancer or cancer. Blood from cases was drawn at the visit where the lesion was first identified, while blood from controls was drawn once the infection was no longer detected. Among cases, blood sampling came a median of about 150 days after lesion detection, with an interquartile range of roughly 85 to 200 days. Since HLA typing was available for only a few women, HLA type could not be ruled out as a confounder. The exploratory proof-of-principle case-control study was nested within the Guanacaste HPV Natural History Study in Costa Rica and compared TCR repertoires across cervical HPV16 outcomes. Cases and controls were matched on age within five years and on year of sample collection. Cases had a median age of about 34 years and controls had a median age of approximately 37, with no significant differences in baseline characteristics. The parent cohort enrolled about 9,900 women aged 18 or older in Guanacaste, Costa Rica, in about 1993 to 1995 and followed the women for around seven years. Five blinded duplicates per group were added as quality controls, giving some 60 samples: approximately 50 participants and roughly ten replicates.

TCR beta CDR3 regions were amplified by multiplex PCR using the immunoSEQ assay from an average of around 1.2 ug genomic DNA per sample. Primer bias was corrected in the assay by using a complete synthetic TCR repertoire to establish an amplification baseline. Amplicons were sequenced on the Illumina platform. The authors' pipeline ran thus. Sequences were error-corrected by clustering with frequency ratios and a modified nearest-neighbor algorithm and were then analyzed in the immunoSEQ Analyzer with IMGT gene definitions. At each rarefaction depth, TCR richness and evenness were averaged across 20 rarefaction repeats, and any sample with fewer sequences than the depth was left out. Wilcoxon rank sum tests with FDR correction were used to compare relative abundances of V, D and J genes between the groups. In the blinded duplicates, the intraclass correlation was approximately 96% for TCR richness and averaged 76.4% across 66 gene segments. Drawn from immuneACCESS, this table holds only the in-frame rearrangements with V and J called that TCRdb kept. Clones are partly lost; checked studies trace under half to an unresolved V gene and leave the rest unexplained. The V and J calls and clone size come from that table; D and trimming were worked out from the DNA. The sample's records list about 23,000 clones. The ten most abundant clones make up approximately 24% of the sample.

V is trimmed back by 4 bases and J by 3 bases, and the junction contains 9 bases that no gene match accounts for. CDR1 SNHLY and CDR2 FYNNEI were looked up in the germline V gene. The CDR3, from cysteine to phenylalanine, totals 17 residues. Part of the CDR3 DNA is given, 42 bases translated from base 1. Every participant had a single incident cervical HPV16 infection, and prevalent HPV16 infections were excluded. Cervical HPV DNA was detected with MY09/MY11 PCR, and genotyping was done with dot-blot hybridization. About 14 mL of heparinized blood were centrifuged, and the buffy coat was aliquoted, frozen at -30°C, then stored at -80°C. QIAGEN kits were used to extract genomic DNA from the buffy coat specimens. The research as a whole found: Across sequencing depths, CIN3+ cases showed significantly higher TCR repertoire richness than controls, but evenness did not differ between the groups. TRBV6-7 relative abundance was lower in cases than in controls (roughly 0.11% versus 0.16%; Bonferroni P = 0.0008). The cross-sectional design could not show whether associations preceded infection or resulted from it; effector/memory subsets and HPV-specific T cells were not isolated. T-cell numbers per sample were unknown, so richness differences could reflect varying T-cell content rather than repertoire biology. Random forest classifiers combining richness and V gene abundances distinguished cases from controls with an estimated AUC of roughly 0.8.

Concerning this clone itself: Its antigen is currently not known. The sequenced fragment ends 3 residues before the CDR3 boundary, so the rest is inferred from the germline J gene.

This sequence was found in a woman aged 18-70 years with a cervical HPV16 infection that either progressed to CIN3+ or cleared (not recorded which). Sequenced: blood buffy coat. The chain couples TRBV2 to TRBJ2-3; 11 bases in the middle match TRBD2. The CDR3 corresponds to CASSGRLAGKLTDTQYF. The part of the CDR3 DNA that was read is TGTGCCAGCAGTGGACGACTAGCGGGAAAACTAACAGATACG.